The rows below give T cell receptor beta chains drawn from one sample of a study of beta chain features in type 1 diabetes. Libraries were prepared by immunoSEQ multiplex PCR; TCRdb keeps only in-frame clonotypes and omits some of them. The sample contains about 22,000 clones, more than 45% of which appear only once. The source material was stem cell memory CD4+ T cells from blood. These receptors were obtained from a man in his late teens or twenties with type 1 diabetes. Each CDR3 is given with its conserved first and last residue. D genes are given only for firm matches. Expanded clones are given a class, and other clones once, few, many or no size at all.

V: TRBV6-5; size: .; J: TRBJ2-2; D: TRBD2; length: 14; CDR3: CASRDSGGSGELFF; DNA: TGTGCCAGCAGAGATAGCGGGGGATCCGGGGAGCTGTTTTTT
V: TRBV2; size: .; J: TRBJ2-2; D: .; length: 15; CDR3: CASSRDSPNTGELFF; DNA: TGTGCCAGCAGCCGGGACTCCCCGAACACCGGGGAGCTGTTTTTT
V: TRBV19; size: .; J: TRBJ1-5; D: .; length: 14; CDR3: CASRLTASNQPQHF; DNA: TGTGCCAGTAGGCTGACAGCTAGCAATCAGCCCCAGCATTTT
V: TRBV19; size: .; J: TRBJ2-1; D: .; length: 15; CDR3: CASSRRDSLSGEQFF; DNA: TGTGCCAGTAGCCGAAGAGACTCCCTTTCCGGTGAGCAGTTCTTC
V: TRBV29-1; size: few; J: TRBJ1-1; D: TRBD1; length: 14; CDR3: CSVEGTAMNTEAFF; DNA: TGCAGCGTTGAGGGGACAGCGATGAACACTGAAGCTTTCTTT
V: TRBV5-1; size: .; J: TRBJ1-4; D: .; length: 16; CDR3: CASSTARGWANEKLFF; DNA: TGCGCCAGCAGCACTGCGAGGGGGTGGGCCAATGAAAAACTGTTTTTT
V: TRBV5-1; size: once; J: TRBJ2-5; D: TRBD2; length: 14; CDR3: CASRRTSGKETQYF; DNA: TGCGCCAGCAGGCGGACTAGCGGGAAAGAGACCCAGTACTTC
V: TRBV19; size: few; J: TRBJ1-5; D: TRBD1; length: 17; CDR3: CASTTPGGQGLGQPQHF; DNA: TGTGCCAGTACTACCCCGGGGGGACAGGGTTTAGGTCAGCCCCAGCATTTT
V: TRBV5-1; size: .; J: TRBJ2-7; D: TRBD1; length: 15; CDR3: CASSLQGDSSYEQYF; DNA: TGCGCCAGCAGCTTACAGGGGGACAGCTCCTACGAGCAGTACTTC
V: TRBV2; size: .; J: TRBJ2-2; D: TRBD2; length: 15; CDR3: CASRASGTNTGELFF; DNA: TGTGCCAGCAGGGCTAGCGGCACGAACACCGGGGAGCTGTTTTTT
V: TRBV7-9; size: .; J: TRBJ2-7; D: TRBD1; length: 13; CDR3: CASVGQLFYEQYF; DNA: TGTGCCAGCGTGGGACAGCTCTTCTACGAGCAGTACTTC
V: TRBV9; size: .; J: TRBJ2-7; D: TRBD1; length: 15; CDR3: CASSVGDRGVYEQYF; DNA: TGTGCCAGCAGCGTAGGGGACAGGGGAGTCTACGAGCAGTACTTC
V: TRBV27; size: .; J: TRBJ1-2; D: TRBD1; length: 13; CDR3: CASSLDRGYGYTF; DNA: TGTGCCAGCAGTCTAGACAGGGGCTATGGCTACACCTTC
V: TRBV28; size: .; J: TRBJ1-6; D: .; length: 18; CDR3: CASSLNRAAVFINSPLHF; DNA: TGTGCCAGCAGTTTAAACAGGGCGGCTGTCTTTATAAATTCACCCCTCCACTTT
V: TRBV11-2; size: once; J: TRBJ2-7; D: .; length: 15; CDR3: CASSIGSSGDYEQYF; DNA: TGTGCCAGCAGCATAGGTAGTAGCGGAGACTACGAGCAGTACTTC
V: TRBV6-4; size: .; J: TRBJ2-1; D: TRBD2; length: 17; CDR3: CASSDKPSGGGPNEQFF; DNA: TGTGCCAGCAGTGACAAGCCTAGCGGGGGGGGACCCAATGAGCAGTTCTTC
V: TRBV5-4; size: .; J: TRBJ2-3; D: TRBD2; length: 15; CDR3: CASSSWTSGDNTQYF; DNA: TGTGCCAGCAGCTCTTGGACTAGCGGAGATAATACGCAGTATTTT
V: TRBV5-1; size: .; J: TRBJ2-5; D: .; length: 14; CDR3: CASTPPGAGETQYF; DNA: TGCGCCAGCACTCCCCCCGGGGCGGGGGAGACCCAGTACTTC
V: TRBV10-3; size: .; J: TRBJ2-5; D: TRBD2; length: 16; CDR3: CAISGTTGTEAGEQYF; DNA: TGTGCCATCAGTGGGACCACCGGGACGGAAGCGGGAGAGCAGTACTTC
V: TRBV7-2; size: few; J: TRBJ2-7; D: .; length: 12; CDR3: CASSLFGGEQYF; DNA: TGTGCCAGCAGCTTGTTCGGCGGCGAGCAGTACTTC
V: TRBV5-1; size: .; J: TRBJ2-1; D: .; length: 14; CDR3: CASSLTPGYNEQFF; DNA: TGCGCCAGCAGCTTGACTCCAGGGTACAATGAGCAGTTCTTC
V: TRBV19; size: .; J: TRBJ2-7; D: .; length: 13; CDR3: CASSMRGTYEQYF; DNA: TGTGCCAGTAGTATGCGGGGCACCTACGAGCAGTACTTC
V: TRBV6-1; size: .; J: TRBJ1-4; D: .; length: 14; CDR3: CASSEMRVKEKLFF; DNA: TGTGCCAGCAGTGAAATGAGGGTTAAGGAAAAACTGTTTTTT
V: TRBV4-3; size: few; J: TRBJ1-1; D: .; length: 14; CDR3: CASSQRRRGGEAFF; DNA: TGCGCCAGCAGCCAACGCCGCCGGGGGGGTGAAGCTTTCTTT
V: TRBV2; size: .; J: TRBJ2-3; D: TRBD1; length: 15; CDR3: CASSRQGLSTDTQYF; DNA: TGTGCCAGCAGCAGACAGGGCCTTAGCACAGATACGCAGTATTTT
V: TRBV5-1; size: .; J: TRBJ1-1; D: TRBD1; length: 14; CDR3: CASSWAQGDTEAFF; DNA: TGCGCCAGCAGCTGGGCCCAGGGGGACACTGAAGCTTTCTTT
V: TRBV9; size: few; J: TRBJ2-7; D: .; length: 16; CDR3: CASSVDGQLNRYEQYF; DNA: TGTGCCAGCAGCGTAGACGGACAGCTGAACCGCTACGAGCAGTACTTC
V: TRBV5-1; size: .; J: TRBJ2-3; D: TRBD2; length: 14; CDR3: CASSFGTSEDTQYF; DNA: TGCGCCAGCAGCTTCGGGACTAGTGAAGATACGCAGTATTTT
V: TRBV30; size: once; J: TRBJ2-3; D: TRBD1; length: 14; CDR3: CACDRDRGRDTQYF; DNA: TGTGCCTGCGACCGGGACAGGGGGCGAGATACGCAGTATTTT
V: TRBV5-1; size: .; J: TRBJ2-1; D: TRBD2; length: 15; CDR3: CASSLAASGAYEQFF; DNA: TGCGCCAGCAGCTTGGCAGCTAGCGGAGCCTACGAGCAGTTCTTC
V: TRBV2; size: .; J: TRBJ2-3; D: .; length: 15; CDR3: CASSDPGGGTDTQYF; DNA: TGTGCCAGCAGTGATCCAGGGGGAGGTACAGATACGCAGTATTTT
V: TRBV18; size: .; J: TRBJ2-7; D: .; length: 15; CDR3: CASSLTASTVYEQYF; DNA: TGTGCCAGCTCACTGACAGCCTCAACCGTCTACGAGCAGTACTTC
V: TRBV5-4; size: few; J: TRBJ1-1; D: .; length: 13; CDR3: CASSLEPRREAFF; DNA: TGTGCCAGCAGCTTGGAACCCAGAAGGGAGGCTTTCTTT
V: TRBV7-2; size: few; J: TRBJ2-5; D: TRBD2; length: 12; CDR3: CATTSGQETQYF; DNA: TGTGCCACCACTAGCGGACAAGAGACCCAGTACTTC
V: TRBV7-2; size: .; J: TRBJ1-2; D: .; length: 14; CDR3: CASTPQGFGYGYTF; DNA: TGTGCCAGCACCCCCCAGGGATTTGGCTATGGCTACACCTTC
V: TRBV4-3; size: .; J: TRBJ1-1; D: TRBD1; length: 15; CDR3: CASSQDGTGLTEAFF; DNA: TGCGCCAGCAGCCAAGATGGGACAGGGTTGACTGAAGCTTTCTTT
V: TRBV28; size: few; J: TRBJ1-4; D: .; length: 13; CDR3: CATLLTGLGKLFF; DNA: TGTGCCACTTTATTGACAGGCCTGGGGAAACTGTTTTTT
V: TRBV10-3; size: .; J: TRBJ2-3; D: .; length: 16; CDR3: CAIKGGDFETTDTQYF; DNA: TGTGCCATCAAGGGCGGGGACTTCGAAACCACAGATACGCAGTATTTT
V: TRBV7-2; size: .; J: TRBJ1-2; D: TRBD1; length: 14; CDR3: CASSLVTGAEGYTF; DNA: TGTGCCAGCAGCTTAGTAACAGGGGCTGAGGGCTACACCTTC
V: TRBV4-1; size: .; J: TRBJ2-2; D: .; length: 17; CDR3: CASSQALSGSGTGELFF; DNA: TGCGCCAGCAGCCAAGCGTTAAGCGGGTCTGGCACCGGGGAGCTGTTTTTT
V: TRBV28; size: .; J: TRBJ2-2; D: TRBD2; length: 16; CDR3: CASSSPAGDGTGELFF; DNA: TGTGCCAGCAGTTCCCCAGCGGGAGATGGCACCGGGGAGCTGTTTTTT